The rows below give T cell receptor beta chains drawn from one sample of a study of cytomegalovirus exposure and HLA in healthy donors. Only in-frame clones appear in the TCRdb table, and some are missing; sequencing was by immunoSEQ multiplex PCR. The repertoire holds around 50,000 clones, with 80% to 95% as singletons. The sequenced sample was PBMCs. The source is a woman in her late teens or twenties in good health and CMV-seronegative. CDR3s include the opening cysteine and the closing phenylalanine or tryptophan. Fields, in order: D gene, V gene, J gene, CDR3 length, CDR3 protein, CDR3 DNA. D genes are given only for firm matches.

d_call: .; v_call: TRBV29-1; j_call: TRBJ2-5; cdr3_length: 13; cdr3_aa: CSTSGTTIWAQYF; cdr3_nt: TGCAGCACCTCCGGGACAACCATTTGGGCCCAGTACTTC
d_call: TRBD2; v_call: TRBV5-1; j_call: TRBJ2-1; cdr3_length: 17; cdr3_aa: CASSLAGLAGGSNEQFF; cdr3_nt: TGCGCCAGCAGCTTGGCCGGACTGGCGGGGGGGAGTAATGAGCAGTTCTTC
d_call: .; v_call: TRBV9; j_call: TRBJ1-6; cdr3_length: 15; cdr3_aa: CASSEGRGDNSPLHF; cdr3_nt: TGTGCCAGCAGCGAGGGGAGGGGGGACAATTCACCCCTCCACTTT
d_call: .; v_call: TRBV10-1; j_call: TRBJ2-1; cdr3_length: 14; cdr3_aa: CASSDGLTSPEQFF; cdr3_nt: TGCGCCAGCAGTGATGGCCTTACTAGCCCAGAGCAGTTCTTC
d_call: TRBD1; v_call: TRBV5-6; j_call: TRBJ1-1; cdr3_length: 15; cdr3_aa: CASSSWGTGKTEAFF; cdr3_nt: TGTGCCAGCAGCTCCTGGGGGACAGGAAAGACTGAAGCTTTCTTT
d_call: TRBD2; v_call: TRBV7-6; j_call: TRBJ2-1; cdr3_length: 17; cdr3_aa: CASSARLAGAFRDEQFF; cdr3_nt: TGTGCCAGCAGCGCGCGACTAGCGGGAGCCTTTCGGGATGAGCAGTTCTTC
d_call: TRBD2; v_call: TRBV15; j_call: TRBJ2-3; cdr3_length: 17; cdr3_aa: CATSRHRSGREADTQYF; cdr3_nt: TGTGCCACCAGCAGACATCGGAGCGGGAGGGAGGCAGATACGCAGTATTTT
d_call: .; v_call: TRBV2; j_call: TRBJ1-2; cdr3_length: 14; cdr3_aa: CASSEAGRERGYTF; cdr3_nt: TGTGCCAGCAGTGAAGCGGGTCGGGAGCGCGGCTACACCTTC
d_call: TRBD1; v_call: TRBV5-1; j_call: TRBJ1-2; cdr3_length: 14; cdr3_aa: CASSRDRGIYGYTF; cdr3_nt: TGCGCCAGCAGCCGGGACAGGGGGATTTATGGCTACACCTTC
d_call: TRBD1; v_call: TRBV7-2; j_call: TRBJ1-4; cdr3_length: 17; cdr3_aa: CASSPRTGAGTNEKLFF; cdr3_nt: TGTGCCAGCAGCCCCAGGACAGGGGCTGGAACTAATGAAAAACTGTTTTTT
d_call: TRBD2; v_call: TRBV2; j_call: TRBJ2-1; cdr3_length: 14; cdr3_aa: CASRESGSLDEQFF; cdr3_nt: TGTGCCAGCAGGGAGAGCGGGAGTCTGGATGAGCAGTTCTTC
d_call: TRBD1; v_call: TRBV5-6; j_call: TRBJ1-5; cdr3_length: 15; cdr3_aa: CASSLQGAANQPQHF; cdr3_nt: TGTGCCAGCAGCTTGCAGGGGGCGGCCAATCAGCCCCAGCATTTT
d_call: TRBD1; v_call: TRBV7-8; j_call: TRBJ2-3; cdr3_length: 16; cdr3_aa: CASSFPRQGSTDTQYF; cdr3_nt: TGTGCCAGCAGCTTCCCCAGACAGGGCAGCACAGATACGCAGTATTTT
d_call: TRBD1; v_call: TRBV13; j_call: TRBJ1-2; cdr3_length: 14; cdr3_aa: CASSLGTAIYGYTF; cdr3_nt: TGTGCCAGCAGCCTGGGGACAGCTATCTATGGCTACACCTTC
d_call: TRBD1; v_call: TRBV2; j_call: TRBJ1-3; cdr3_length: 13; cdr3_aa: CATYRGAGNTIYF; cdr3_nt: TGTGCCACTTACAGGGGGGCTGGAAACACCATATATTTT
d_call: .; v_call: TRBV2; j_call: TRBJ2-3; cdr3_length: 15; cdr3_aa: CASRVPGQGTDTQYF; cdr3_nt: TGTGCCAGCAGGGTCCCGGGACAAGGTACAGATACGCAGTATTTT
d_call: TRBD1; v_call: TRBV5-1; j_call: TRBJ1-2; cdr3_length: 14; cdr3_aa: CASSRQGLEYGYTF; cdr3_nt: TGCGCCAGCAGTAGACAGGGTTTGGAGTATGGCTACACCTTC
d_call: TRBD2; v_call: TRBV5-1; j_call: TRBJ2-2; cdr3_length: 18; cdr3_aa: CASSPGLAGLANTGELFF; cdr3_nt: TGCGCCAGCAGCCCGGGACTAGCGGGCCTAGCGAACACCGGGGAGCTGTTTTTT